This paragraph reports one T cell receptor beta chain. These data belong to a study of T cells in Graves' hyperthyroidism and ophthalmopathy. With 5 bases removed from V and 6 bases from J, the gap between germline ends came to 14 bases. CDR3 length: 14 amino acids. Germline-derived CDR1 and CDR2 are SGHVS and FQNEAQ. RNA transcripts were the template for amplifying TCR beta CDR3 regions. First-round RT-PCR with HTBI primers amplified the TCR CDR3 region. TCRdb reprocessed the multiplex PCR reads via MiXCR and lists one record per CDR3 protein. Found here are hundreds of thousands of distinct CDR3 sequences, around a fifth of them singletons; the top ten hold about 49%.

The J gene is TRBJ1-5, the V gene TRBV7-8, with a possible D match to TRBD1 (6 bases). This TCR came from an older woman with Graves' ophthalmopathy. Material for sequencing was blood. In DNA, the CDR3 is TGTGCCAGCAGCACCTCCCAGGGGTTTCAGCCCCAGCATTTT. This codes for CASSTSQGFQPQHF.